The present entry profiles one TCR beta chain with its context. There are 17 residues in the CDR3. V shed 5 bases and J 0 bases; nucleotides not matched to a gene: 9. In germline, CDR1 is SNHLY, CDR2 FYNNEI. Seattle patients were enrolled during active infection and followed longitudinally. The source of the sample is a study of blood T cell repertoires in COVID-19. As handled by the study authors: How many nucleated cells were present was estimated from reference gene primer amplification. Sequencing was performed with immunoSEQ multiplex PCR; in TCRdb, only in-frame clones are kept and a portion is missing. The DNA gave D and trimming, while V, J and clone size come from that table. Here the sample spans roughly 77,000 clones, roughly 80% being singletons.

The rearrangement uses TRBV2 and TRBJ2-3; TRBD2 matches at 9 bases. What was sequenced was peripheral blood. This TCR was sampled from a man between 60 and 75 years old with COVID-19, enrolled during active disease. The CDR3 DNA follows: TGTGCCAGCAGTATGACTAGCGGAGGAACTAGCACAGATACGCAGTATTTT. It yields the protein CASSMTSGGTSTDTQYF.